A selection of T cell receptor beta chains follows, all from one sample in a study of a mutant IDH1 vaccine in newly diagnosed glioma. Their cognate antigens are unknown. Libraries were prepared by immunoSEQ multiplex PCR; TCRdb keeps only in-frame clonotypes and omits some of them. The repertoire includes some 60,000 clones, around 83% of them detected once, and 3.2% sits in the top ten. The sequenced sample was PBMCs, obtained from a glioma patient whose treatment included an IDH1 peptide vaccine. The receptor set was obtained from a woman in her 50s with glioma. Each CDR3 is given with its conserved first and last residue. The order of the fields is clone size, V gene, J gene, D gene, CDR3 DNA, CDR3 protein. D genes are given only for firm matches. A clone size is listed for some rows: how often the clone was seen (once, few, many), or a class if it is expanded.

clone size: .
V gene: TRBV28
J gene: TRBJ1-1
D gene: .
CDR3 DNA: TGTGCCAGCAGTCCACAGCAGGGAATTTCTGAAGCTTTCTTT
CDR3 protein: CASSPQQGISEAFF

clone size: .
V gene: TRBV2
J gene: TRBJ1-1
D gene: TRBD1
CDR3 DNA: TGTGCCAGCAGTGCGAGACAGGGGACTGAAGCTTTCTTT
CDR3 protein: CASSARQGTEAFF

clone size: once
V gene: TRBV4-2
J gene: TRBJ2-7
D gene: TRBD1
CDR3 DNA: TGTGCCAGCAGCCTCGAGGGTCCCGGGACAGGGGCCGAGCAGTACTTC
CDR3 protein: CASSLEGPGTGAEQYF

clone size: .
V gene: TRBV27
J gene: TRBJ2-7
D gene: .
CDR3 DNA: TGTGCCAGCAGTCCGGGACGGGCCTACGAGCAGTACTTC
CDR3 protein: CASSPGRAYEQYF

clone size: .
V gene: TRBV6-5
J gene: TRBJ2-1
D gene: TRBD2
CDR3 DNA: TGTGCCAGCCATAGCGGGGGGGCCGCCTACAATGAGCAGTTCTTC
CDR3 protein: CASHSGGAAYNEQFF

clone size: .
V gene: TRBV14
J gene: TRBJ2-2
D gene: .
CDR3 DNA: TGTGCCAGCAGCCCCAACCAAGCGAACACCGGGGAGCTGTTTTTT
CDR3 protein: CASSPNQANTGELFF

clone size: .
V gene: TRBV6-5
J gene: TRBJ1-2
D gene: TRBD1
CDR3 DNA: TGTGCCAGCAGTTTATCGACAGGGGGCATCTATGGCTACACCTTC
CDR3 protein: CASSLSTGGIYGYTF

clone size: .
V gene: TRBV6-5
J gene: TRBJ1-1
D gene: .
CDR3 DNA: TGTGCCAGCAGGAGGAACACTGAAGCTTTCTTT
CDR3 protein: CASRRNTEAFF

clone size: .
V gene: TRBV18
J gene: TRBJ2-1
D gene: TRBD2
CDR3 DNA: TGTGCCAGCTCCCAACTAGCGGGGTCCCACAATGAGCAGTTCTTC
CDR3 protein: CASSQLAGSHNEQFF

clone size: .
V gene: TRBV28
J gene: TRBJ1-2
D gene: .
CDR3 DNA: TGTGCCAGCAGTTTAATCCCCGGGGGCTATGGCTACACCTTC
CDR3 protein: CASSLIPGGYGYTF

clone size: .
V gene: TRBV20-1
J gene: TRBJ1-1
D gene: .
CDR3 DNA: TGCAGTGCTACCGACCGTATGAAAGCTTTCTTT
CDR3 protein: CSATDRMKAFF

clone size: .
V gene: TRBV9
J gene: TRBJ1-1
D gene: .
CDR3 DNA: TGTGCCAGCAGCGTATTTGGGGGGGGCACTGAAGCTTTCTTT
CDR3 protein: CASSVFGGGTEAFF

clone size: .
V gene: TRBV20-1
J gene: TRBJ1-2
D gene: .
CDR3 DNA: TGCAGTGCTAGACGGGGTTATGGCTACACCTTC
CDR3 protein: CSARRGYGYTF

clone size: .
V gene: TRBV5-1
J gene: TRBJ2-5
D gene: .
CDR3 DNA: TGCGCCAGCAGCTTGGTAGCGGAAGATAGGACCCAGTACTTC
CDR3 protein: CASSLVAEDRTQYF

clone size: .
V gene: TRBV25-1
J gene: TRBJ1-1
D gene: TRBD1
CDR3 DNA: TGTGCCAGCAGTGAATCCGGGACAGGGGGACGGACTGAAGCTTTCTTT
CDR3 protein: CASSESGTGGRTEAFF

clone size: .
V gene: TRBV5-1
J gene: TRBJ1-6
D gene: .
CDR3 DNA: TGCGCCAGCAGCTTGGCCTTCGGGGCGAGCTCCTATAATTCACCCCTCCACTTT
CDR3 protein: CASSLAFGASSYNSPLHF

clone size: .
V gene: TRBV29-1
J gene: TRBJ2-7
D gene: .
CDR3 DNA: TGCAGCCTGCGCGAGACAGGATCCTACGAGCAGTACTTC
CDR3 protein: CSLRETGSYEQYF

clone size: once
V gene: TRBV7-7
J gene: TRBJ1-4
D gene: .
CDR3 DNA: TGTGCCAGCAGCCCGGGACGGTCTATGAATGAAAAACTGTTTTTT
CDR3 protein: CASSPGRSMNEKLFF

clone size: .
V gene: TRBV30
J gene: TRBJ1-2
D gene: .
CDR3 DNA: TGTGCCTGGATCAAGGGAACCAACTCATATGGCTACACCTTC
CDR3 protein: CAWIKGTNSYGYTF

clone size: .
V gene: TRBV5-6
J gene: TRBJ2-1
D gene: .
CDR3 DNA: TGTGCCAGCAGCCCTTCCGGATGGCGTCTCCCCTACAATGAGCAGTTCTTC
CDR3 protein: CASSPSGWRLPYNEQFF

clone size: .
V gene: TRBV6-1
J gene: TRBJ2-5
D gene: .
CDR3 DNA: TGTGCCAGCAACCGACTCGGCGCGGAGACCCAGTACTTC
CDR3 protein: CASNRLGAETQYF

clone size: .
V gene: TRBV11-3
J gene: TRBJ1-2
D gene: .
CDR3 DNA: TGTGCCAGCAGCTTAGGAGGGGATGGCTACACCTTC
CDR3 protein: CASSLGGDGYTF

clone size: .
V gene: TRBV6-5
J gene: TRBJ1-4
D gene: .
CDR3 DNA: TGTGCCAGCGGTAGGGCCAATGAAAAACTGTTTTTT
CDR3 protein: CASGRANEKLFF

clone size: .
V gene: TRBV7-2
J gene: TRBJ2-7
D gene: .
CDR3 DNA: TGTGCCAGCAGCTTACAGTACGAGCAGTACTTC
CDR3 protein: CASSLQYEQYF

clone size: .
V gene: TRBV19
J gene: TRBJ1-3
D gene: .
CDR3 DNA: TGTGCCAGTAGTCCTGTCGGCTCTGGAAACACCATATATTTT
CDR3 protein: CASSPVGSGNTIYF

clone size: .
V gene: TRBV5-6
J gene: TRBJ1-5
D gene: .
CDR3 DNA: TGTGCCAGCAGCTTGAAGTGGTCAGTTCAGCCCCAGCATTTT
CDR3 protein: CASSLKWSVQPQHF

clone size: .
V gene: TRBV29-1
J gene: TRBJ1-1
D gene: .
CDR3 DNA: TGCAGCGTTGAAGCCACCCGTAGGGCAGCTTTCTTT
CDR3 protein: CSVEATRRAAFF

clone size: .
V gene: TRBV7-2
J gene: TRBJ2-1
D gene: .
CDR3 DNA: TGTGCCAGCAGCGGGGGAATTCGATACAATGAGCAGTTCTTC
CDR3 protein: CASSGGIRYNEQFF

clone size: .
V gene: TRBV30
J gene: TRBJ1-1
D gene: TRBD1
CDR3 DNA: TGTGCCTGGAGAGAAGGGGACAGAGACAACACTGAAGCTTTCTTT
CDR3 protein: CAWREGDRDNTEAFF

clone size: .
V gene: TRBV4-1
J gene: TRBJ2-7
D gene: .
CDR3 DNA: TGCGCCAGCAGCCCTCGGGGCAGAGACTACGAGCAGTACTTC
CDR3 protein: CASSPRGRDYEQYF

clone size: .
V gene: TRBV5-1
J gene: TRBJ2-3
D gene: .
CDR3 DNA: TGCGCCAGCAGCCCTTTGGGGGCAGTCGGGACAGATACGCAGTATTTT
CDR3 protein: CASSPLGAVGTDTQYF

clone size: .
V gene: TRBV7-2
J gene: TRBJ2-7
D gene: .
CDR3 DNA: TGTGCCAGCAGCCCTGGGCCCACGGGCTCCAGCTCCTACGAGCAGTACTTC
CDR3 protein: CASSPGPTGSSSYEQYF

clone size: .
V gene: TRBV25-1
J gene: TRBJ2-5
D gene: TRBD1
CDR3 DNA: TGTGCCAGCAGAGGCCTGGGACAGGGGAGGGAGACCCAGTACTTC
CDR3 protein: CASRGLGQGRETQYF

clone size: .
V gene: TRBV2
J gene: TRBJ1-1
D gene: .
CDR3 DNA: TGTGCCAGCAGTGAAGCGGCGTGGAACACTGAAGCTTTCTTT
CDR3 protein: CASSEAAWNTEAFF

clone size: .
V gene: TRBV5-1
J gene: TRBJ2-3
D gene: TRBD1
CDR3 DNA: TGCGCCAGCAGCTTGGGGACAGGGAGAACAGATACGCAGTATTTT
CDR3 protein: CASSLGTGRTDTQYF

clone size: .
V gene: TRBV7-2
J gene: TRBJ2-3
D gene: TRBD2
CDR3 DNA: TGTGCCAGCAGCTTTCTACTAGCGGGGACCACAGATACGCAGTATTTT
CDR3 protein: CASSFLLAGTTDTQYF

clone size: .
V gene: TRBV19
J gene: TRBJ1-3
D gene: .
CDR3 DNA: TGTGCCAGTAGTATAGATCTTGGGGGACTACCAATCAAGAACACCATATATTTT
CDR3 protein: CASSIDLGGLPIKNTIYF

clone size: .
V gene: TRBV9
J gene: TRBJ1-2
D gene: .
CDR3 DNA: TGTGCCAGCGGGAGGGACTATGGCTACACCTTC
CDR3 protein: CASGRDYGYTF

clone size: .
V gene: TRBV6-5
J gene: TRBJ2-6
D gene: .
CDR3 DNA: TGTGCCAGCAGTACCGCCGGGGCCAACGTCCTGACTTTC
CDR3 protein: CASSTAGANVLTF

clone size: once
V gene: TRBV19
J gene: TRBJ1-2
D gene: TRBD1
CDR3 DNA: TGTGCCAGTAGTCGGGACAGGGGCATCAATGGCTACACCTTC
CDR3 protein: CASSRDRGINGYTF

clone size: .
V gene: TRBV6-8
J gene: TRBJ2-7
D gene: .
CDR3 DNA: TGTGCCAGCAGTGCCCAGACAGGTCACGAGCAGTACTTC
CDR3 protein: CASSAQTGHEQYF

clone size: .
V gene: TRBV19
J gene: TRBJ2-7
D gene: .
CDR3 DNA: TGTGCCAGTAGTACCGACAGCAGGGTTAACGAGCAGTACTTC
CDR3 protein: CASSTDSRVNEQYF

clone size: once
V gene: TRBV7-8
J gene: TRBJ1-2
D gene: .
CDR3 DNA: TGTGCCAGCAGCTTAGCAACAGGGAATACCTTCAGGGGCTACACCTTC
CDR3 protein: CASSLATGNTFRGYTF

clone size: .
V gene: TRBV6-5
J gene: TRBJ2-5
D gene: TRBD2
CDR3 DNA: TGTGCCAGCAGTTACTCGATCTCTAGCGGAGAGACCCAGTACTTC
CDR3 protein: CASSYSISSGETQYF

clone size: .
V gene: TRBV18
J gene: TRBJ1-1
D gene: .
CDR3 DNA: TGTGCCAGCTCACCTTCCGGGACATCAAGGGCGGACACTGAAGCTTTCTTT
CDR3 protein: CASSPSGTSRADTEAFF

clone size: .
V gene: TRBV7-2
J gene: TRBJ2-5
D gene: .
CDR3 DNA: TGTGCCAGCAGCTCTCTCCGAGAAGAGACCCAGTACTTC
CDR3 protein: CASSSLREETQYF

clone size: .
V gene: TRBV7-2
J gene: TRBJ1-2
D gene: .
CDR3 DNA: TGTGCCAGCAGCTTTGGACAGCTCTATGGCTACACCTTC
CDR3 protein: CASSFGQLYGYTF

clone size: few
V gene: TRBV6-1
J gene: TRBJ2-3
D gene: .
CDR3 DNA: TGTGCCAGCAGTGATACCGGGACTCTGGGTGGGGATACGCAGTATTTT
CDR3 protein: CASSDTGTLGGDTQYF

clone size: .
V gene: TRBV4-1
J gene: TRBJ1-1
D gene: .
CDR3 DNA: TGCGCCAGCAGCCAAGAAATGGGAGCGAACACTGAAGCTTTCTTT
CDR3 protein: CASSQEMGANTEAFF

clone size: .
V gene: TRBV30
J gene: TRBJ1-2
D gene: .
CDR3 DNA: TGTGCCTGGAGTCCCCTCGGACGGCCCTATGGCTACACCTTC
CDR3 protein: CAWSPLGRPYGYTF

clone size: .
V gene: TRBV27
J gene: TRBJ2-7
D gene: .
CDR3 DNA: TGTGCCAGCAGTTTAGGAGTCACCTACGAGCAGTACTTC
CDR3 protein: CASSLGVTYEQYF

clone size: .
V gene: TRBV25-1
J gene: TRBJ2-5
D gene: .
CDR3 DNA: TGTGCCAGCACCCGGGGTGGAGAGACCCAGTACTTC
CDR3 protein: CASTRGGETQYF

clone size: .
V gene: TRBV7-6
J gene: TRBJ1-2
D gene: .
CDR3 DNA: TGTGCCAGCAGCGCACCCAGCGGCTATGGCTACACCTTC
CDR3 protein: CASSAPSGYGYTF